This T cell receptor (beta chain) derives from a study of T cells in tuberculosis. Study-wide findings and caveats: Shorter CDR3-alpha in active tuberculosis partly drove smaller distances.

A few counts support this clone. Its antigen remains unidentified. Libraries were prepared by immunoSEQ multiplex PCR; TCRdb keeps only in-frame clonotypes and omits some of them. The sample holds about 35,000 clones, roughly 85% seen once. Time point of the sample: new active TB diagnosis, blood taken before or within 7 days of starting treatment. The germline V and J ends were trimmed by 5 bases and 5 bases, with 13 bases remaining between them. From germline, CDR1 is SGHTA and CDR2 FQGNSA. The CDR3 runs 15 residues. Sequencing used PBMCs, obtained at tuberculosis diagnosis. The TCR comes from an adult with tuberculosis. V is TRBV7-2 and J is TRBJ1-6; maybe TRBD1 (6 bases). CDR3 sequence (DNA): TGTGCCAGCAGCCCCTCTTGGGGGCATAATTCACCCCTCCACTTT. It is translated as CASSPSWGHNSPLHF.